This T cell receptor beta chain was recovered during a study of identical twins listed by TCRdb under 2016. Study-level background: The study deep-sequenced TCR alpha and beta repertoires from monozygotic twins, unrelated adults of various ages and cord blood to test whether fetal clonotypes persist. Replicate twin experiments were performed at different times using different library preparation protocols to rule out contamination.

The CDR3 runs 15 residues from the cysteine to the phenylalanine. The sequence is cut down to CDR3 DNA, 45 bases in frame from base 1. Deletion took 0 bases off V and 0 bases off J, with a span of 8 bases between the germline ends. CDR1 and CDR2 (MNHEY, SVGEGT) derive from the germline V gene. The study at large found these results: In monozygotic twins, recombination models systematically underestimated out-of-frame TCR alpha sharing, but the models matched the sharing seen between unrelated individuals. Because the same donors could not be followed over many years, the conclusions depended on cross-sectional statistical analysis. In beta out-of-frame sequences, excess twin sharing was weaker, because having fewer shared sequences lowered the signal-to-noise ratio. Invariant T cells such as MAIT and iNKT could partly confound zero-insertion analyses, though diverse VJ usage argued against this for most clonotypes. Compared with coincidental sharing between unrelated individuals, out-of-frame TCR alpha sequences shared between twins showed an excess of sequences with low generation probability. Abundant cord blood beta clonotypes carried fewer insertions; young adult naive repertoires showed a weaker similar trend, while memory repertoires showed none.

This clonotype has at least ten counts. Its antigen is unknown. No base-level quality is on record; no much larger clone is a single base apart. All donors were healthy Caucasians. Miltenyi CD45RO+ enrichment and human naive T-cell isolation kits were used to isolate memory (CD45RO+) and naive T cells from PBMC. Receptor amplification or capture employed 5' RACE. Sequencing relied on an Illumina HiSeq 2000. Template switching introduced a universal primer binding site; the final cDNA contained a unique molecular identifier, enabling accurate counting of TCR cDNA molecules. First-strand cDNA for TCR alpha and beta chains was synthesized from specific primers in the conserved constant-segment region. To control for contamination, every cDNA library was double barcoded, receiving both a SMART-Mk sample barcode and Illumina barcodes. TruSeq adapter sequences, together with Illumina sample barcodes, were added in two successive PCR steps. The Illumina HiSeq platform was used with custom primers to sequence TCR alpha and beta cDNA libraries. On the study's bioinformatics: Raw reads were processed with MiGEC to extract unique molecular identifiers, and MiXCR was used to determine CDR3 positions. For each individual, recombination models were inferred using an EM algorithm with the repgenHMM and IGoR tools. The analysis of shared clonotypes was done with the tcR package in R, with sharing normalized by the product of cloneset sizes. Out-of-frame nonproductive sequences were analyzed to study raw recombination free of thymic and clonal selection effects. Through fastp at Q25 and MiXCR, TCRdb rebuilt clones from the public reads, retaining in-frame beta chains. Each record represents a unique CDR3 protein, reported with the most common genes and DNA among its rows. The V and J calls shown here were made by TCRdb, not taken from the authors' results. For this sample there are hundreds of thousands of distinct CDR3 sequences; roughly a tenth appear just once. The top ten clones comprise about 5% of the sample.

Source material: memory (CD45RO+) T cells sorted from blood. The cell subset or site label here, explained by the study, means: CD45RO+ enriched T cells. This sequence was found in a woman in her late teens or twenties in good health. The chain links TRBV6-2 or TRBV6-3 with TRBJ1-1, with the identity of the D gene unclear. The DNA is as follows: TGTGCCAGCAGTTACTCCCCTCGGCTGAACACTGAAGCTTTCTTT. Its product reads: CASSYSPRLNTEAFF.